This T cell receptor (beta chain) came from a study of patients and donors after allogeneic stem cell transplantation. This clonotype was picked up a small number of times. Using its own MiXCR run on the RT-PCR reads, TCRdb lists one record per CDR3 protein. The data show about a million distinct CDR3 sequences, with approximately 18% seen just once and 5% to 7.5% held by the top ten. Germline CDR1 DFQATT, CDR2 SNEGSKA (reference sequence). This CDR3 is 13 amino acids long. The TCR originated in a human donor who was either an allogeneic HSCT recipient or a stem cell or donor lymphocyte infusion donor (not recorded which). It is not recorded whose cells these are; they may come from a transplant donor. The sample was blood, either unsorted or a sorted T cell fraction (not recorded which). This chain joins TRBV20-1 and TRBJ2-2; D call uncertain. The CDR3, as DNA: TGCATGGTGGCTTACCCCATCACCGGGGAGCTGTTTTTT. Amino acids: CMVAYPITGELFF.